The 30 T cell receptor beta chains listed next were all sequenced from one sample in a study of OX40 agonist ivuxolimab in advanced cancers. Library generation was performed with the immunoSEQ multiplex PCR assay. Not all clones reach the TCRdb copy of this immuneACCESS table, which keeps in-frame sequences only. Checked studies attribute under half of the gap to unresolved V genes and leave the rest unexplained. Recorded for this sample are tens of thousands of clones; roughly 78% of them occurred a single time. 5% to 6.5% of the sample rests with the top ten. The sample consisted of CD4+ or CD8+ T cells sorted from blood, taken in a trial of the OX40 agonist ivuxolimab. All receptors derive from an adult with an advanced solid tumor such as melanoma, head and neck, liver or kidney cancer.

The chain has TRBV5-6 and TRBJ2-7; D unresolved. CDR3 length equals 16 residues. CDR1 and CDR2 (germline): SGHDT, YYEEEE. The ends were cut back, 1 base at V and 3 bases at J, with 17 bases in the middle. The CDR3 DNA sequence: TGTGCCAGCAGCTTGTGGGCAGCGTTTATACTCTACGAGCAGTACTTC. Amino acids: CASSLWAAFILYEQYF.

This clone is a singleton in its sample. The chain is built from TRBV7-2 and TRBJ1-6; a weak D match, TRBD1 (5 bases). Looked up from germline, CDR1 is SGHTA and CDR2 is FQGNSA. The CDR3 extends over 15 amino acids. Trimming took off 5 bases at V and 6 bases at J, with 14 bases between the two ends. The CDR3 reads CASSSSGLLNSPLHF. CDR3 nucleotide sequence: TGTGCCAGCAGCAGTTCGGGACTGCTTAATTCACCCCTCCACTTT.

This clone was observed a handful of times. This rearrangement joins TRBV18 to TRBJ2-7; D is possibly TRBD2 (6 bases). The germline gives CDR1 KGHSH, CDR2 LQKENI. The CDR3 spans 14 residues. The V gene lost 6 bases and the J gene lost 3 bases, with 15 bases spanning the gap. The CDR3 reads CASSVSGGIYEQYF. CDR3 DNA sequence: TGTGCCAGCTCGGTCTCCGGAGGGATCTACGAGCAGTACTTC.

This rearrangement joins TRBV11-2 to TRBJ2-2, with TRBD2 identical over 10 bases. The CDR3 has 16 residues. Germline values: CDR1 SGHAT, CDR2 FQNNGV. V shed 3 bases, J shed 4 bases, and the junction held 5 bases outside the gene matches. CDR3 DNA sequence: TGTGCCAGCAGCTTCGGTCTAGCGGGAGTCACCGGGGAGCTGTTTTTT. Protein product: CASSFGLAGVTGELFF. The complete variable domain, with remaining parts taken from reference TRBV11-2 and TRBJ2-2, reads EAGVAQSPRYKIIEKRQSVAFWCNPISGHATLYWYQQILGQGPKLLIQFQNNGVVDDSQLPKDRFSAERLKGVDSTLKIQPAKLEDSAVYLCASSFGLAGVTGELFFGEGSRLTVL.

The chain has TRBV6-6 and TRBJ1-2, with a possible D match to TRBD1 (5 bases). Germline CDR1 reads MNHNY; CDR2 reads SVGAGI (reference sequence). CDR3 size: 14 residues. V gave up 7 bases and J gave up 3 bases, with 15 bases separating them. CDR3 in amino acids: CASTSPGKDYGYTF. CDR3 coding DNA: TGTGCCAGCACTTCGCCAGGGAAGGACTATGGCTACACCTTC.

The V gene is TRBV27, the J gene TRBJ2-7; no reliable D call. Deletions cut 5 bases from V and 1 base from J, with 9 bases between. The germline gives CDR1 MNHEY, CDR2 SMNVEV (reference sequence). The CDR3 consists of 13 residues. Written as DNA, the CDR3 is TGTGCCAGCAGTCCAGGCGGTTCCTACGAGCAGTACTTC. This translates into CASSPGGSYEQYF.

At least ten counts were recorded for this clone. The CDR3 bases are TGTGCCAGCAGCTTAGGTCCCGGGGCGGACTATGGCTACACCTTC. Translation: CASSLGPGADYGYTF. This chain links TRBV11-2 with TRBJ1-2; the D gene is possibly TRBD1 (5 bases). Germline assignment: CDR1 SGHAT and CDR2 FQNNGV. V was clipped by 1 base and J by 3 bases, with 12 bases between them. The CDR3 sequence is 15 residues long.

This clone was seen just once. The rearrangement joins TRBV7-2 to TRBJ2-3, with D possibly being TRBD2 (6 bases). The V end was cut by 8 bases, the J end by 5 bases, with 14 bases between. The germline V gene has CDR1 SGHTA and CDR2 FQGNSA. The CDR3 sequence is 13 residues long. The CDR3: CASGRRGEDTQYF. The CDR3 DNA reads TGTGCCAGCGGCAGGAGGGGTGAAGATACGCAGTATTTT.

CDR3 in DNA: TGCGCCAGCAGCCAAGCCATCCGGACTAGCGCAAGCGCAGATACGCAGTATTTT. Translated: CASSQAIRTSASADTQYF. The rearrangement links TRBV4-3 to TRBJ2-3; 9 bases align to TRBD2. V was pared by 1 base and J by 4 bases, with 12 bases of the junction left unmatched. There are 18 residues in the CDR3. Germline loops: CDR1 LGHNA, CDR2 YSLEER.

V and J are TRBV2 and TRBJ2-5, with 12 bases aligning to TRBD2. Germline lookup yields CDR1 SNHLY and CDR2 FYNNEI. The CDR3 has 16 residues. With V trimmed by 6 bases and J by 1 base, 6 bases remained unmatched. For the CDR3, the DNA is TGTGCCAGCAGCCCCGGGACTAGCGGGTTCCAAGAGACCCAGTACTTC. Translation: CASSPGTSGFQETQYF.

The V gene is TRBV12-5, the J gene TRBJ2-3; 7 nucleotides agree with TRBD1. Trimming took 6 bases from V and 4 from J; bases not matched to a gene: 10. From germline, CDR1 is LGHNT and CDR2 FRNRAP. There are 15 residues in the CDR3. The CDR3 loop is CASGPDRSLADTQYF. CDR3 coding DNA: TGTGCTAGTGGGCCGGACAGGTCGCTAGCAGATACGCAGTATTTT.

This clone turned up a few times. The chain links TRBV2 to TRBJ1-2; the D gene is possibly TRBD1 (5 bases). This CDR3 region has 12 residues. Deletions cut 10 bases from V and 5 bases from J, with 14 bases between. The germline gives CDR1 SNHLY, CDR2 FYNNEI. In DNA form, the CDR3 reads TGTGCCACGGGACGGGAGGCGTATGGCTACACCTTC. Translation: CATGREAYGYTF.

V usage is TRBV23-1 and J usage is TRBJ1-5, with D maybe TRBD1 (6 bases). TRBV23-1 is an open reading frame, and its role is uncertain. This CDR3 has 19 residues. V lost 4 bases, J lost 1 base, and 23 bases lay in between. CDR3 protein: CASSRLFSNPGESNQPQHF. The CDR3 DNA sequence: TGCGCCAGCAGTCGCCTCTTCTCTAATCCAGGGGAGAGCAATCAGCCCCAGCATTTT.

The rearrangement links TRBV29-1 to TRBJ1-1; D is uncertain. The germline CDR1 and CDR2 sequences are SQVTM and ANQGSEA. Trimming stripped 4 bases from V and 3 bases from J, with 12 bases between. The CDR3 length is 13 residues. The CDR3 coding sequence is TGCAGCGTTGCCCATTTGGTGGACACTGAAGCTTTCTTT. Residues: CSVAHLVDTEAFF.

This clone was recorded only once. The chain joins TRBV25-1 to TRBJ2-7; D uncertain. CDR1 and CDR2 from the germline V gene are MGHDK and SYGVNS. The CDR3 runs 16 residues. Trimming left V 2 bases short and J 2 bases short, with 16 bases between. CDR3 amino acids: CASSEQPRTGTYEQYF. CDR3 nucleotides: TGTGCCAGCAGTGAACAACCACGGACGGGTACCTACGAGCAGTACTTC.

The gene calls are TRBV6-1 and TRBJ1-2, with D possibly TRBD1 on 6 matching bases. Germline V gene lookup returns CDR1 MNHNS and CDR2 SASEGT. This CDR3 region has 15 residues. V dropped 5 bases and J dropped 4 bases, with 17 bases sitting between them. The CDR3 DNA is TGTGCCAGCAGTCCCGGGGACAATTCTCTCTATGGCTACACCTTC. It codes for CASSPGDNSLYGYTF.

This CDR3 reads CASSLRALASGRVTQYF. For the CDR3, the DNA is TGTGCCAGCAGCTTACGTGCTTTGGCTAGCGGGAGGGTAACGCAGTATTTT. The chain employs TRBV11-2 and TRBJ2-3; 12 bases fit TRBD2. The germline V gene has CDR1 SGHAT and CDR2 FQNNGV. This CDR3 is 17 amino acids long. The V segment lost 2 bases and the J segment 9 bases; nucleotides outside the gene matches: 12. Drawing the rest from reference TRBV11-2 and TRBJ2-3, the complete variable domain is EAGVAQSPRYKIIEKRQSVAFWCNPISGHATLYWYQQILGQGPKLLIQFQNNGVVDDSQLPKDRFSAERLKGVDSTLKIQPAKLEDSAVYLCASSLRALASGRVTQYFGPGTRLTVL.

V usage is TRBV6-5 and J usage is TRBJ2-1; 11 bases align to TRBD2. The CDR3 loop spans 15 amino acids. Germline values: CDR1 MNHEY, CDR2 SVGAGI. V gave up 6 bases and J gave up 6 bases; unmatched junction bases: 7. CDR3 loop: CASRPLAGAFNEQFF. The CDR3 bases are TGTGCCAGCAGACCACTAGCGGGGGCCTTCAATGAGCAGTTCTTC.

The chain employs TRBV6-1 and TRBJ2-7; 10 bases line up with TRBD1. Germline assignment: CDR1 MNHNS and CDR2 SASEGT. CDR3 length: 15 amino acids. Trimming cost V 5 bases and J 6 bases; bases outside gene matches: 10. This CDR3 is CASSPGQGRASEQYF. The DNA of the CDR3 is TGTGCCAGCAGTCCGGGACAGGGGCGGGCGAGCGAGCAGTACTTC.

Points on this clone: Compared with germline, one end of the junction differs, possibly owing to a read error. The CDR3 sequence: CASRATGLSTDTQCF. In DNA, the CDR3 is TGTGCCAGCAGGGCGACAGGGCTTAGCACAGATACGCAGTGTTTT. The J gene is TRBJ2-3, the V gene TRBV6-5, with 7 nucleotides matching TRBD1. Germline V CDR1 and CDR2: MNHEY, SVGAGI. The CDR3 spans 15 residues.

This clone was seen a few times. This chain uses TRBV7-9 with TRBJ1-1; D remains ambiguous. The germline CDR1 and CDR2 sequences are SEHNR and FQNEAQ (reference sequence). The CDR3 is made up of 15 amino acids. V was trimmed by 5 bases and J by 1 base, leaving 14 bases between them. DNA for the CDR3: TGTGCCAGCAGCCCGCTGTGGACGGCGAACACTGAAGCTTTCTTT. Translation gives CASSPLWTANTEAFF.

In this sample, this clone turned up a few times. The chain uses TRBV19 and TRBJ2-2, with 7 bases identical to TRBD1. V lost 3 bases and J lost 1; bases outside the gene matches: 8. Germline loops: CDR1 LNHDA, CDR2 SQIVND (reference sequence). CDR3 size: 17 residues. The DNA of the CDR3 is TGTGCCAGTAGTATTGGGATGGGGACAGTGAACACCGGGGAGCTGTTTTTT. Residues: CASSIGMGTVNTGELFF.

This chain connects TRBV4-2 to TRBJ1-2, with D hard to call. Germline V lookup: CDR1 LGHNA, CDR2 YNFKEQ. V lost 4 bases to trimming and J lost 0 bases, with 24 bases between them. The CDR3 has 19 residues. The DNA of the CDR3 is TGTGCCAGCAGCCCAAACGCTTACCGGGTGAGCGTAACTAACTATGGCTACACCTTC. Translation: CASSPNAYRVSVTNYGYTF.

CDR3 loop: CASSQERGTYSGNTIYF. The CDR3 DNA reads TGTGCCAGCAGCCAAGAAAGGGGGACATACTCTGGAAACACCATATATTTT. The chain uses TRBV14 and TRBJ1-3; TRBD1 might be the D (6 bases). Germline-derived CDR1 and CDR2 are SGHDN and FVKESK. Trimming shortened V by 0 bases and J by 0 bases, and 12 bases separated the two germline ends. The CDR3 has 17 amino acids.

The gene calls are TRBV28 and TRBJ1-4; 7 bases map to TRBD1. CDR3 length: 14 amino acids. Germline-derived CDR1 and CDR2 are MDHEN and SYDVKM. V gave up 2 bases and J gave up 4 bases; unmatched junction bases: 1. The CDR3 is CASSLQGVNEKLFF. Written as DNA, the CDR3 is TGTGCCAGCAGTTTACAGGGGGTTAATGAAAAACTGTTTTTT. Full variable domain (missing parts from reference TRBV28 and TRBJ1-4): DVKVTQSSRYLVKRTGEKVFLECVQDMDHENMFWYRQDPGLGLRLIYFSYDVKMKEKGDIPEGYSVSREKKERFSLILESASTNQTSMYLCASSLQGVNEKLFFGSGTQLSVL.

This clone was seen just once. V and J are TRBV6-1 and TRBJ1-2, with unresolved D. The germline V gene has CDR1 MNHNS and CDR2 SASEGT. The CDR3 is 14 residues long. The germline V and J ends were trimmed by 2 bases and 7 bases, with 14 bases remaining between them. The CDR3 DNA reads as TGTGCCAGCAGTGAATTTCAGGTTGGCGGTGGCTACACCTTC. It specifies CASSEFQVGGGYTF.

The chain links TRBV7-2 to TRBJ1-1, with 7 nucleotides matching TRBD1. CDR3 length: 14 amino acids. The germline V gene encodes CDR1 SGHTA and CDR2 FQGNSA. V was clipped by 5 bases and J by 5 bases; unmatched bases: 8. The CDR3 sequence: CASSAQGGVTEAFF. The CDR3 coding sequence is TGTGCCAGCAGCGCTCAGGGGGGAGTGACTGAAGCTTTCTTT.

The V call is TRBV7-9, the J call TRBJ1-2; no clear D gene. Looked up from germline, CDR1 is SEHNR and CDR2 is FQNEAQ (reference sequence). V shed 3 bases and J shed 8 bases, with 7 bases lying between them. This CDR3 is built from 11 residues. CDR3 protein: CASSLNRGYTF. CDR3 in DNA: TGTGCCAGCAGCTTGAACAGAGGCTACACCTTC. The full variable domain, completed using reference TRBV7-9 and TRBJ1-2, is DTGVSQNPRHKITKRGQNVTFRCDPISEHNRLYWYRQTLGQGPEFLTYFQNEAQLEKSRLLSDRFSAERPKGSFSTLEIQRTEQGDSAMYLCASSLNRGYTFGSGTRLTVV.

The V gene is TRBV18, the J gene TRBJ2-7; 8 bases match TRBD2. The CDR3 runs 16 residues. CDR1 is KGHSH, CDR2 LQKENI, per germline. The J segment lost 0 bases and the V segment lost 3 bases, leaving 7 bases of the junction unmatched. The CDR3 DNA follows: TGTGCCAGCTCACCCCTAGCGGGCCCCACCTCCTACGAGCAGTACTTC. This codes for CASSPLAGPTSYEQYF.

The V gene is TRBV30, the J gene TRBJ2-2; 10 bases fit TRBD1. There are 14 residues in the CDR3. Per the germline V gene, CDR1 is GTSNPN and CDR2 is SVGIG (reference sequence). V trimming: 5 bases; J trimming: 4 bases; junction bases outside the gene matches: 4. The chain's CDR3 is CAWGQGGSTGELFF. The DNA of the CDR3 is TGTGCCTGGGGACAGGGGGGAAGCACCGGGGAGCTGTTTTTT.